This TCR gamma chain stems from a study of gamma-delta chains in newborns, infants, children. The overall study: Polyclonal expansion of innate γδ T cells after birth follows microbial exposure.

This clone is termed medium-sized. Germline V lookup: CDR1 GITISATS, CDR2 ISYDGTV (reference sequence). J gave up 9 bases and V 3 bases, and 2 bases lay outside the gene matches. The CDR3 has 14 residues. TCRdb redid clone calling on the reads using CATT. The sample gives about 2,700 gamma-chain clones, around a quarter of which show up once; 20% is in the top ten. The clonotype comes from a child who was a newborn, infant or young child, either healthy, febrile or measles-vaccinated (not recorded which). The sample was blood. The chain links TRGV9 to TRGJP. DNA for the CDR3: TGTGCCTTGTGGGAGCGGTTGGGCAAAAAAATCAAGGTATTT. Its protein product is CALWERLGKKIKVF.